This TCR beta chain was captured by sequencing in a study of CD8 T cell repertoires and HIV-1 epitope variants. About the study: Separate wells received one of Twenty-five Gag or Nef variant peptides.

V was cut by 5 bases and J by 1 base, with 16 bases left in between. The germline gives CDR1 SEHNR, CDR2 FQNEAQ (reference sequence). CDR3 length: 16 residues. Produced via immunoSEQ multiplex PCR; TCRdb's table is partial and in-frame only. The table records under 4,000 clones, about three fifths of them present only once. Note on this clone: Its matching antigen is unknown.

The TCR sequence derives from a male donor with HIV. Sequenced material: cultured CD8+ T cells derived from PBMCs. The chain recombines TRBV7-9 with TRBJ2-3; the D gene is possibly TRBD1 (5 bases). This CDR3 is CASSPAGSSRTDTQYF. DNA of the CDR3: TGTGCCAGCAGCCCCGCAGGGTCCTCACGCACAGATACGCAGTATTTT.